Given below is one T cell receptor beta chain in context. The antigen remains undetermined. TCRdb keeps only in-frame clones here, not all; method: immunoSEQ multiplex PCR. Seen here are about 78,000 clones, roughly four fifths observed once, and the top ten hold around 18%. These data belong to a study of identifying expanded T cells in peripheral blood. The CDR3 has 13 residues. Germline loops: CDR1 LNHDA, CDR2 SQIVND (reference sequence). V shed 4 bases and J shed 6 bases, with 10 bases lying between them. Study conclusions and caveats: Clone count variance between roughly 2-week samples rose with total template count.

This TCR was recovered from a person aged 18-70 years in good health. Sequencing used blood. This rearrangement joins TRBV19 to TRBJ1-5; TRBD1 might be the D (6 bases). The CDR3 sequence: CASSNRVGQPQHF. The CDR3 DNA reads TGTGCCAGTAGTAACAGGGTGGGTCAGCCCCAGCATTTT.